One and the same sample provided the 2 T cell receptor beta chains below, sequenced in a study of tumor and adjacent non-tumor tissue in lung cancer. RNA was extracted from bulk tissue without any cell sorting. The library came from three nested PCR rounds adapted from ARM-PCR protocols. Via MiXCR, TCRdb re-called the multiplex PCR reads, giving one row per CDR3 protein. The table records 200,000 to 250,000 distinct CDR3 sequences, around 71% of them present only once. Specimen: lung tumor tissue. Receptors originate from a man between 60 and 75 years old with non-small cell lung cancer.

Points on this clonotype: The junction shows a germline mismatch at one end, possibly a read error. The chain uses TRBV5-4 and TRBJ2-3; possible D gene TRBD2, 6 bases. The V gene's germline CDR1 is SGHNT and CDR2 YYREEE (reference sequence). The CDR3 is 14 residues long. The CDR3 reads CASGSGGYTNTQYF. CDR3 sequence (DNA): TGTGCCAGCGGAAGTGGGGGGTACACAAATACGCAGTATTTT.

About this clonotype itself: Relative to the germline gene, one junction end is altered; a read error may explain this. The chain's CDR3 is CASSQGPGTGTYNKQFF. CDR3 nucleotide sequence: TGCGCCAGCAGCCAAGGCCCCGGGACAGGGACATACAATAAACAGTTTTTC. The rearrangement uses TRBV4-1 and TRBJ2-1, with 9 bases aligning to TRBD1. The CDR3 sequence is 17 residues long. Per germline, CDR1 MGHRA and CDR2 YSYEKL.